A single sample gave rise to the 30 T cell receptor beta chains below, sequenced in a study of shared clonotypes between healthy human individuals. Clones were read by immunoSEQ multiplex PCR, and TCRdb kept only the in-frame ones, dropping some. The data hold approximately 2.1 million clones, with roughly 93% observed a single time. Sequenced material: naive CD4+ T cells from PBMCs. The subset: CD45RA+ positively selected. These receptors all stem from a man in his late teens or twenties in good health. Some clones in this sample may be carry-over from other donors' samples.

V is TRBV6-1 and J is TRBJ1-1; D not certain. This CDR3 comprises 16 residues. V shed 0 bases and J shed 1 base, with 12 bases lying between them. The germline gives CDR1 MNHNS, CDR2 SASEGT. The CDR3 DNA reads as TGTGCCAGCAGTGAAGCAGAGGAAGGAGGGAACACTGAAGCTTTCTTT. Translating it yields CASSEAEEGGNTEAFF.

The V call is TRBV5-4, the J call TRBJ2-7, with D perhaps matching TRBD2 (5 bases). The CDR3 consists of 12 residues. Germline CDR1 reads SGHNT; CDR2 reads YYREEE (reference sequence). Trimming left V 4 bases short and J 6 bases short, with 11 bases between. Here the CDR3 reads CASSRTSTEQYF. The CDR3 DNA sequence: TGTGCCAGCAGCCGAACTAGTACCGAGCAGTACTTC.

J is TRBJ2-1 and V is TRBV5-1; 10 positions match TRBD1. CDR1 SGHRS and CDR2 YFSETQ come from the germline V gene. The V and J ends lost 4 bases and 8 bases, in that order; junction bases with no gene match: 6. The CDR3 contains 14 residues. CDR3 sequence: CASSQDRGGDEQFF. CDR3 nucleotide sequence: TGCGCCAGCAGCCAGGACAGGGGGGGTGATGAGCAGTTCTTC.

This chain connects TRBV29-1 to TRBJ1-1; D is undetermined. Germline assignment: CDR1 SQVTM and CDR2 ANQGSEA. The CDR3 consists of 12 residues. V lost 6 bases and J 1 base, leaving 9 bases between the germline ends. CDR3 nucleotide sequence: TGCAGCGTAAGGGCCGGGAACACTGAAGCTTTCTTT. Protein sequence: CSVRAGNTEAFF.

CDR3 residues: CARSRAPGTRYHTDTQYF. The CDR3 DNA follows: TGTGCCAGAAGCCGCGCCCCGGGCACCCGATACCACACAGATACGCAGTATTTT. This chain links TRBV5-3 with TRBJ2-3; D gene uncertain. TRBV5-3 is labeled an ORF, and its function is uncertain. This CDR3 spans 18 amino acids. Trimming left V 4 bases short and J 2 bases short, with 23 bases between.

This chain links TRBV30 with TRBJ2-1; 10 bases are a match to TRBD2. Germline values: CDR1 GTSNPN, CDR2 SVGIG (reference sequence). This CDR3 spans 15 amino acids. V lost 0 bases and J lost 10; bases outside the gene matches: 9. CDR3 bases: TGTGCCTGGAGTGTTAACGTGCTAGCGGGAGTAGAGCAGTTCTTC. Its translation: CAWSVNVLAGVEQFF.

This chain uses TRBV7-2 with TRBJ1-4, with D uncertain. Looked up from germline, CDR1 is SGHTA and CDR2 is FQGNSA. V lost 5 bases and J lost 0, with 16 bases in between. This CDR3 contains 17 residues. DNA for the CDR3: TGTGCCAGCAGCCCGCAACCGAATGTTGCAACTAATGAAAAACTGTTTTTT. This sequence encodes CASSPQPNVATNEKLFF.

CDR3 region: CASSFARDEQYF. The CDR3 DNA is TGTGCCAGCAGCTTTGCCCGGGATGAGCAGTACTTC. The chain has TRBV7-9 and TRBJ2-7, with D possibly matching TRBD2 (5 bases). Germline assignment: CDR1 SEHNR and CDR2 FQNEAQ (reference sequence). The CDR3 extends over 12 amino acids. V lost 3 bases to trimming and J lost 7 bases, with 10 bases between them. Full variable domain (remainder filled in from reference TRBV7-9 and TRBJ2-7): DTGVSQNPRHKITKRGQNVTFRCDPISEHNRLYWYRQTLGQGPEFLTYFQNEAQLEKSRLLSDRFSAERPKGSFSTLEIQRTEQGDSAMYLCASSFARDEQYFGPGTRLTVT.

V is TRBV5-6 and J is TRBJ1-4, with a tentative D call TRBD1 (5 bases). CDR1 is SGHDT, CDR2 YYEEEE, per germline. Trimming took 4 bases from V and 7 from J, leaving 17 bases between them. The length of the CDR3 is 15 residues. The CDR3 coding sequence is TGTGCCAGCAGCCTCATGGGGGGGAGTAGTGAAAAACTGTTTTTT. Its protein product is CASSLMGGSSEKLFF.

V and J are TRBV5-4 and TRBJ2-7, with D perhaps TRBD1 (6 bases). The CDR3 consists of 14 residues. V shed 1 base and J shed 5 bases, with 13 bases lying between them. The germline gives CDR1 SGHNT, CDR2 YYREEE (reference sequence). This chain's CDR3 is CASSLKGEVHEQYF. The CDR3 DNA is TGTGCCAGCAGCTTGAAGGGGGAAGTCCACGAGCAGTACTTC. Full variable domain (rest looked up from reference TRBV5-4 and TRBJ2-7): ETGVTQSPTHLIKTRGQQVTLRCSSQSGHNTVSWYQQALGQGPQFIFQYYREEENGRGNFPPRFSGLQFPNYSSELNVNALELDDSALYLCASSLKGEVHEQYFGPGTRLTVT.

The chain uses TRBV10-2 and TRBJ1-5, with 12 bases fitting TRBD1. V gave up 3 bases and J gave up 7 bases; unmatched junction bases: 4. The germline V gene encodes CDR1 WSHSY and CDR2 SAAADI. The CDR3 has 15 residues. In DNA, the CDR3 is TGCGCCAGCAGTGATGGGACAGGGGGCCGGCAGCCCCAGCATTTT. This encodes CASSDGTGGRQPQHF.

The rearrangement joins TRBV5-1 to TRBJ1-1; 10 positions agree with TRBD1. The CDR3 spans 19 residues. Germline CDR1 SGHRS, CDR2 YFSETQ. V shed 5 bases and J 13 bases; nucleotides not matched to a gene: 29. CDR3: CASRTDPLGTGAGTSTDFF. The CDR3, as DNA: TGCGCCAGCAGAACTGACCCGTTAGGGACAGGGGCCGGAACCTCGACGGATTTCTTT.

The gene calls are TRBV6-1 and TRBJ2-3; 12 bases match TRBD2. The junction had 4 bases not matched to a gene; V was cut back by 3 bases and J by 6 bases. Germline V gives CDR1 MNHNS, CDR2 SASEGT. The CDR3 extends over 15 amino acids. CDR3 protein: CASSETSGGGDTQYF. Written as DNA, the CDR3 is TGTGCCAGCAGTGAGACTAGCGGGGGTGGGGATACGCAGTATTTT.

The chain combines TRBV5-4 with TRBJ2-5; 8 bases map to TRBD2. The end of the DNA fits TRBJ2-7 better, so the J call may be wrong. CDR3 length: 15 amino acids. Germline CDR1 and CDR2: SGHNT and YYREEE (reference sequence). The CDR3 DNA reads TGTGCCAGCAGCTTGGAACTAGCGGCCTCCTACGAGCAGTACTTC. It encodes CASSLELAASYEQYF.

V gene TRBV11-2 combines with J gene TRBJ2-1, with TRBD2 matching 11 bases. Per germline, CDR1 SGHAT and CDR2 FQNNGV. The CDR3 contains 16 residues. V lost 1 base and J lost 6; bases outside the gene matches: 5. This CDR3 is CASSLGRLAGSNEQFF. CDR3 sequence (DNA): TGTGCCAGCAGCTTAGGAAGACTAGCGGGAAGCAATGAGCAGTTCTTC.

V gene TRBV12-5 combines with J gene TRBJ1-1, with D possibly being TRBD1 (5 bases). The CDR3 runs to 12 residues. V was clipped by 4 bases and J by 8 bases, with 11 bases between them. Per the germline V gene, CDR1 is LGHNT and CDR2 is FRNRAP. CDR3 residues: CASGYGHTEAFF. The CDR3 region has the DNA TGTGCTAGTGGTTATGGACATACAGAAGCTTTCTTT. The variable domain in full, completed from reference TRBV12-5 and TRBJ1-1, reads DARVTQTPRHKVTEMGQEVTMRCQPILGHNTVFWYRQTMMQGLELLAYFRNRAPLDDSGMPKDRFSAEMPDATLATLKIQPSEPRDSAVYFCASGYGHTEAFFGQGTRLTVV.

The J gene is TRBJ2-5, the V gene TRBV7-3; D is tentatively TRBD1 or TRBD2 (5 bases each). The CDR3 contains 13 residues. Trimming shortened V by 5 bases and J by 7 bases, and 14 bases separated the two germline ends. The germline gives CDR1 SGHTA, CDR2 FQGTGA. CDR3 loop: CASSQGPLGTQYF. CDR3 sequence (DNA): TGTGCCAGCAGCCAGGGACCCTTGGGGACCCAGTACTTC.

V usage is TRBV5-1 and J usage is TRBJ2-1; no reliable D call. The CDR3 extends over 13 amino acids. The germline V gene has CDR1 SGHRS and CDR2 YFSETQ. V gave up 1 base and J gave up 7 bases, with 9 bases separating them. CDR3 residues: CASSLSPINEQFF. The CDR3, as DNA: TGCGCCAGCAGCTTGAGTCCCATAAATGAGCAGTTCTTC.

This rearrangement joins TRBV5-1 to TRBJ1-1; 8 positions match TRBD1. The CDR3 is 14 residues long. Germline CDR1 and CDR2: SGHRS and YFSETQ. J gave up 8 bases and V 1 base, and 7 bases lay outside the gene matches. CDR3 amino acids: CASSLYLTGDEAFF. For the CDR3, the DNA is TGCGCCAGCAGCTTGTATCTGACAGGGGACGAAGCTTTCTTT. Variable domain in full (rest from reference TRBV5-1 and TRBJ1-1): KAGVTQTPRYLIKTRGQQVTLSCSPISGHRSVSWYQQTPGQGLQFLFEYFSETQRNKGNFPGRFSGRQFSNSRSEMNVSTLELGDSALYLCASSLYLTGDEAFFGQGTRLTVV.

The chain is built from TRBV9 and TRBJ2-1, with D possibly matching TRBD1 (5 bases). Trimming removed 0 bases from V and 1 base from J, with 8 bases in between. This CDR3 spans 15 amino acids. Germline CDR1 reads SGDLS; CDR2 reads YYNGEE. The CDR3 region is CASSVVGASYNEQFF. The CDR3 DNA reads TGTGCCAGCAGCGTAGTAGGGGCGTCCTACAATGAGCAGTTCTTC.

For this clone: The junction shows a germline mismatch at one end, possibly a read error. CDR3 coding DNA: TGCAGTGCAAGAGGGAACATTGAAGCTTTCTTT. Translated, it gives CSARGNIEAFF. The chain carries TRBV20-1 and TRBJ1-1; D unclear. Germline V lookup: CDR1 DFQATT, CDR2 SNEGSKA (reference sequence). The CDR3 covers 11 residues.

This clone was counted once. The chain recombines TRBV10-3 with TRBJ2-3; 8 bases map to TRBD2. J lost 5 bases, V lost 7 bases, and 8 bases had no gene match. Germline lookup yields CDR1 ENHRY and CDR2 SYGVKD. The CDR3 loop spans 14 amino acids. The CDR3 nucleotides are TGTGCCATCAAATCGGGTAGCGGGGAAGATACGCAGTATTTT. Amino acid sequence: CAIKSGSGEDTQYF.

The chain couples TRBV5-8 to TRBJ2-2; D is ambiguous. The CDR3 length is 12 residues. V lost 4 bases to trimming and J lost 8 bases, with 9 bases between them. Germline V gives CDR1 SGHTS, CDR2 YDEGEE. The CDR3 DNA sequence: TGTGCCAGCAGCCTACCTAGGGGGGAGCTGTTTTTT. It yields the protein CASSLPRGELFF.

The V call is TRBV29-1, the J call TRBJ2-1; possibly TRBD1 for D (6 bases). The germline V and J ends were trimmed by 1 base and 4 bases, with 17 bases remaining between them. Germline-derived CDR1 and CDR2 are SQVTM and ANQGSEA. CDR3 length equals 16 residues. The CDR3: CSVEGGTLTMYNEQFF. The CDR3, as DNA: TGCAGCGTTGAAGGGGGGACACTTACTATGTACAATGAGCAGTTCTTC.

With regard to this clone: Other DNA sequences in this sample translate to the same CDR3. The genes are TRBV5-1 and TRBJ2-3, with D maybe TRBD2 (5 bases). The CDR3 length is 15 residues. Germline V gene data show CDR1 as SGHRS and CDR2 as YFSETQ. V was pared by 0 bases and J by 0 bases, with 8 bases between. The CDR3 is CASSLVGESTDTQYF. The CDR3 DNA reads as TGCGCCAGCAGCTTGGTTGGGGAGAGCACAGATACGCAGTATTTT.

The CDR3 loop reads CASSDISVSYEQYF. The CDR3 nucleotides are TGTGCCAGCAGTGATATCAGCGTCTCCTACGAGCAGTACTTC. This chain uses TRBV25-1 with TRBJ2-7; D call uncertain. Trimming stripped 3 bases from V and 0 bases from J, with 9 bases between. The germline gives CDR1 MGHDK, CDR2 SYGVNS. This CDR3 has 14 amino acids.

The CDR3 here is CASSSEFVADTQYF. DNA for the CDR3: TGTGCCAGCAGCTCCGAGTTTGTGGCCGATACGCAGTATTTT. The chain recombines TRBV5-8 with TRBJ2-3; D remains ambiguous. V lost 3 bases, J lost 6 bases, and 14 bases lay in between. The CDR3 spans 14 residues. In germline, CDR1 is SGHTS, CDR2 YDEGEE. The full variable domain, its missing parts supplied by reference TRBV5-8 and TRBJ2-3, is EAGVTQSPTHLIKTRGQQATLRCSPISGHTSVYWYQQALGLGLQFLLWYDEGEERNRGNFPPRFSGRQFPNYSSELNVNALELEDSALYLCASSSEFVADTQYFGPGTRLTVL.

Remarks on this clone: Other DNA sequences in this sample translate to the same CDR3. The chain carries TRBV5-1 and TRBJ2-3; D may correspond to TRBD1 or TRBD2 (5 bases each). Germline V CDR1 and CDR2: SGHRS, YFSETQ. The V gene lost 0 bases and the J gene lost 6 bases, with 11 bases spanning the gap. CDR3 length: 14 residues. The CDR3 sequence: CASSLGGFVDTQYF. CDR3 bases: TGCGCCAGCAGCTTGGGGGGGTTCGTGGATACGCAGTATTTT.

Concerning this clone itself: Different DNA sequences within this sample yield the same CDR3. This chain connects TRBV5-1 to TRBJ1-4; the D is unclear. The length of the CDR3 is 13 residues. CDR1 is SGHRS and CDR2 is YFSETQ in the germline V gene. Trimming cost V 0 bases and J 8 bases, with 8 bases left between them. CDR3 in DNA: TGCGCCAGCAGCTTGGGAGGGAGCGAAAAACTGTTTTTT. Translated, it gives CASSLGGSEKLFF.

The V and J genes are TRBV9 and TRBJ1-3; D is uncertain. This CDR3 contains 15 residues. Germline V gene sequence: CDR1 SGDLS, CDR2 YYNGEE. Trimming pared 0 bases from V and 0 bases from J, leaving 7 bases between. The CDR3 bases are TGTGCCAGCAGCGTAGTCTCCGACTCTGGAAACACCATATATTTT. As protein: CASSVVSDSGNTIYF.